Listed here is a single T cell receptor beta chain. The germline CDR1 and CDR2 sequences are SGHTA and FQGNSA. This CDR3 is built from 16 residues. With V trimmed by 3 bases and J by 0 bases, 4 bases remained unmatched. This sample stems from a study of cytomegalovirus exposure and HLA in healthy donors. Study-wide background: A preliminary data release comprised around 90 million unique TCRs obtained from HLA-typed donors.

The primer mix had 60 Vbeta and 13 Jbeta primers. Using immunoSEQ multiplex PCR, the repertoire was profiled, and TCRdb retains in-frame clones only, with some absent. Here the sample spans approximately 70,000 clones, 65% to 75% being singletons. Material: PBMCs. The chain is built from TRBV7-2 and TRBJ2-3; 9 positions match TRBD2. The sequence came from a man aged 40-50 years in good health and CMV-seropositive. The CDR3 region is CASSFTSGRSTDTQYF. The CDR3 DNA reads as TGTGCCAGCAGCTTTACTAGCGGGCGTAGCACAGATACGCAGTATTTT.